Each of the 10 T cell receptor beta chains below was sequenced from the same sample in a study of memory CD4+ T cells and cytomegalovirus serostatus. Sequencing was performed with immunoSEQ multiplex PCR; in TCRdb, only in-frame clones are kept and a portion is missing. Of approximately 40,000 clones listed, 78% are singletons. The sort gate was single viable CD3+CD4+CD8-CD45RO+ cells for memory CD4+ T cells. Sequencing used memory CD4+ T cells from blood. The receptors stem from an adult in good health and CMV-seronegative.

J is TRBJ1-4 and V is TRBV11-2, with D uncertain. Germline V lookup: CDR1 SGHAT, CDR2 FQNNGV. V dropped 0 bases and J dropped 8 bases, with 4 bases sitting between them. The CDR3 runs 12 residues. CDR3 bases: TGTGCCAGCAGCTTAGACGCGGAAAAACTGTTTTTT. This sequence encodes CASSLDAEKLFF.

This clone was detected a few times. The V call is TRBV18, the J call TRBJ1-5; D gene uncertain. CDR3 length: 14 residues. CDR1 KGHSH and CDR2 LQKENI come from the germline V gene. Trimming left V 3 bases short and J 4 bases short, with 10 bases between. This chain's CDR3 is CASSPVGMNQPQHF. The CDR3 bases are TGTGCCAGCTCACCCGTCGGGATGAATCAGCCCCAGCATTTT.

The rearrangement uses TRBV5-1 and TRBJ2-7; the D gene is possibly TRBD2 (5 bases). This CDR3 comprises 14 residues. Germline assignment: CDR1 SGHRS and CDR2 YFSETQ. Trimming removed 1 base at V and 0 bases at J, with 8 bases between. This chain's CDR3 is CASSLRRSSYEQYF. The DNA for the CDR3 is TGCGCCAGCAGCTTGCGGAGGAGCTCCTACGAGCAGTACTTC.

The CDR3 sequence is CASSPRGVAGASNTGELFF. CDR3 DNA sequence: TGCGCCAGCAGCCCCAGGGGAGTAGCGGGGGCCTCGAACACCGGGGAGCTGTTTTTT. The gene calls are TRBV5-1 and TRBJ2-2; 9 bases line up with TRBD2. Germline V gives CDR1 SGHRS, CDR2 YFSETQ. The CDR3 spans 19 residues. The V segment lost 4 bases and the J segment 0 bases; nucleotides outside the gene matches: 13.

The J gene is TRBJ1-1, the V gene TRBV30; D is unclear. The V gene's germline CDR1 is GTSNPN and CDR2 SVGIG (reference sequence). This CDR3 comprises 13 residues. Deletions cut 4 bases from V and 0 bases from J, with 9 bases between. CDR3 DNA sequence: TGTGCCTGGACAGCGCCCATGAACACTGAAGCTTTCTTT. It codes for CAWTAPMNTEAFF.

CDR3 in amino acids: CASSHASSGGASGANVLTF. The CDR3 bases are TGTGCCAGCAGCCACGCTTCTAGCGGGGGGGCCTCTGGGGCCAACGTCCTGACTTTC. The gene calls are TRBV5-4 and TRBJ2-6; 12 bases match TRBD2. There are 19 residues in the CDR3. Looked up from germline, CDR1 is SGHNT and CDR2 is YYREEE (reference sequence). V gave up 4 bases and J gave up 0 bases; unmatched junction bases: 8. Full variable domain (remainder filled in from reference TRBV5-4 and TRBJ2-6): ETGVTQSPTHLIKTRGQQVTLRCSSQSGHNTVSWYQQALGQGPQFIFQYYREEENGRGNFPPRFSGLQFPNYSSELNVNALELDDSALYLCASSHASSGGASGANVLTFGAGSRLTVL.

V and J are TRBV30 and TRBJ1-5; D gene uncertain. The CDR3 consists of 13 residues. V lost 5 bases and J lost 3, with 11 bases in between. Germline-derived CDR1 and CDR2 are GTSNPN and SVGIG (reference sequence). In nucleotides, the CDR3 is TGTGCCTGGGGTGGCAGGCCCAATCAGCCCCAGCATTTT. It codes for CAWGGRPNQPQHF.

V and J are TRBV6-1 and TRBJ1-1; possible D gene TRBD1, 5 bases. The CDR3 is 14 amino acids. The V gene's germline CDR1 is MNHNS and CDR2 SASEGT. Trimming left V 0 bases short and J 10 bases short, with 15 bases between. The CDR3 here is CASSEALGGARAFF. The CDR3 DNA reads as TGTGCCAGCAGTGAAGCTCTAGGAGGGGCGCGAGCTTTCTTT.

The CDR3 nucleotides read TGTGCCAGCAGCTTAAACGAGAGGTCGACGGCTTTCTTT. This sequence encodes CASSLNERSTAFF. The J gene is TRBJ1-1, the V gene TRBV7-8; D is uncertain. V was pared by 2 bases and J by 11 bases, with 15 bases between. The CDR3 is 13 amino acids. Germline V CDR1 and CDR2: SGHVS, FQNEAQ.

The chain is built from TRBV7-9 and TRBJ1-6; 8 bases line up with TRBD1. Germline-derived CDR1 and CDR2 are SEHNR and FQNEAQ (reference sequence). CDR3 size: 14 residues. Unmatched junction bases numbered 3, after V lost 5 bases and J lost 6 bases. This chain's CDR3 is CASSRTGSNSPLHF. The CDR3 DNA reads as TGTGCCAGCAGCCGGACAGGGTCTAATTCACCCCTCCACTTT. Filled out from reference TRBV7-9 and TRBJ1-6, the complete variable domain reads DTGVSQNPRHKITKRGQNVTFRCDPISEHNRLYWYRQTLGQGPEFLTYFQNEAQLEKSRLLSDRFSAERPKGSFSTLEIQRTEQGDSAMYLCASSRTGSNSPLHFGNGTRLTVT.